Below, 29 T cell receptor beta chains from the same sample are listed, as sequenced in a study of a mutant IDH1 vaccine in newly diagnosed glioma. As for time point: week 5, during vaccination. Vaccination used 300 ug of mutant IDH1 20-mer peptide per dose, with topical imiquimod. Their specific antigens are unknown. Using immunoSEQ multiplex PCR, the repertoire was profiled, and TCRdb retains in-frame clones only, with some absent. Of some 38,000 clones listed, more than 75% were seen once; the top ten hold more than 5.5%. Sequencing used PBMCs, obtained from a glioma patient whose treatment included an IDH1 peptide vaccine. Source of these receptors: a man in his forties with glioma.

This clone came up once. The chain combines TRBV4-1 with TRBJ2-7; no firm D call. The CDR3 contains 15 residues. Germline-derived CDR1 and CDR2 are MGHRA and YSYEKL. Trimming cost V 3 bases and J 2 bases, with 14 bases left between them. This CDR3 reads CASSQSEIATYEQYF. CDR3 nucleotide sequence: TGCGCCAGCAGCCAGTCGGAGATCGCCACCTACGAGCAGTACTTC.

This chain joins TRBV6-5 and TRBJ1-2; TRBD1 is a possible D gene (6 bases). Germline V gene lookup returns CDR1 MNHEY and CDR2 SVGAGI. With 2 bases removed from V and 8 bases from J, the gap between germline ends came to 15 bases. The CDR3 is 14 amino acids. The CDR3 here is CASSYGPGGLGYTF. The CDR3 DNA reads TGTGCCAGCAGTTACGGTCCGGGGGGCTTAGGCTACACCTTC.

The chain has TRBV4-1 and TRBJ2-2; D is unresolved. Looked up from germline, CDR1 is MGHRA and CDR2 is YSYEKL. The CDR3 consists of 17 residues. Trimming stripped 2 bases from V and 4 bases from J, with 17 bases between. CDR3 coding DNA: TGCGCCAGCAGCCAAAATTTCCGGAGTCTGAGCACCGGGGAGCTGTTTTTT. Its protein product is CASSQNFRSLSTGELFF.

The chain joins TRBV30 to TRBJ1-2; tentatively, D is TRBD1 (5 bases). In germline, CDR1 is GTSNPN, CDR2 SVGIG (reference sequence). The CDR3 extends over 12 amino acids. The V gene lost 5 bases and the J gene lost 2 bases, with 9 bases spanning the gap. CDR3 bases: TGTGCCTGGTCGGGGGGAAACTATGGCTACACCTTC. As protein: CAWSGGNYGYTF. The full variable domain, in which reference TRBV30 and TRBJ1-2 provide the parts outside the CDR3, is SQTIHQWPATLVQPVGSPLSLECTVEGTSNPNLYWYRQAAGRGLQLLFYSVGIGQISSEVPQNLSASRPQDRQFILSSKKLLLSDSGFYLCAWSGGNYGYTFGSGTRLTVV.

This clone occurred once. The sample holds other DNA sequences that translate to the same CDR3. The CDR3 protein is CSVGTGIYEQYF. The CDR3 coding sequence is TGCAGCGTCGGGACAGGGATCTACGAGCAGTACTTC. The V gene is TRBV29-1, the J gene TRBJ2-7, with 9 bases fitting TRBD1. There are 12 residues in the CDR3. V dropped 6 bases and J dropped 3; count of bases not matched to a gene: 3. The V gene's germline CDR1 is SQVTM and CDR2 ANQGSEA.

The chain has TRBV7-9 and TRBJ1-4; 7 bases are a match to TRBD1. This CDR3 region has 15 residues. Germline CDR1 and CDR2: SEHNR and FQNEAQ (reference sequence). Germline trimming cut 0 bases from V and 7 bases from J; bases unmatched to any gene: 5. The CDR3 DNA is TGTGCCAGCAGCTTAGCGCGACAGGGAAGTGAAAAACTGTTTTTT. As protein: CASSLARQGSEKLFF.

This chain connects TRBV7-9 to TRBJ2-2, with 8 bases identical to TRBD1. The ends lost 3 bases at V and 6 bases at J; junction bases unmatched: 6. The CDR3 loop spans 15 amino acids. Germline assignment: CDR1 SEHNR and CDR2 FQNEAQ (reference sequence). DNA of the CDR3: TGTGCCAGCAGCTTGGCAGGGGGCGTCGCCGGGGAGCTGTTTTTT. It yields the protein CASSLAGGVAGELFF.

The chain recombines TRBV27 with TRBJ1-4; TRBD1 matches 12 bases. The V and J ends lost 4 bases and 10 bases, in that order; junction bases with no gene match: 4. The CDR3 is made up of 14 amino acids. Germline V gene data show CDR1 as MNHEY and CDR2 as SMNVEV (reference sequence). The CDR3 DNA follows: TGTGCCAGCAGTTCGGGACAGGGGGCCGGAAAACTGTTTTTT. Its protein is CASSSGQGAGKLFF.

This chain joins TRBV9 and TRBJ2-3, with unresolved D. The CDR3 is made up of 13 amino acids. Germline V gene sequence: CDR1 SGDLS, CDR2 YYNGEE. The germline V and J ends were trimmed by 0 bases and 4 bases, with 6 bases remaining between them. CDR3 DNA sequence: TGTGCCAGCAGCGTAGGGTCCCCAGATACGCAGTATTTT. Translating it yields CASSVGSPDTQYF.

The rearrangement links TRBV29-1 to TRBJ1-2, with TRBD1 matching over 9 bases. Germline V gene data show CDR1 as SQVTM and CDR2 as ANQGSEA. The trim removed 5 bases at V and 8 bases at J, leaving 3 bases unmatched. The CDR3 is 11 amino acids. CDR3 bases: TGCAGCGTTCGACAGGGGGACGGCTACACCTTC. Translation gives CSVRQGDGYTF.

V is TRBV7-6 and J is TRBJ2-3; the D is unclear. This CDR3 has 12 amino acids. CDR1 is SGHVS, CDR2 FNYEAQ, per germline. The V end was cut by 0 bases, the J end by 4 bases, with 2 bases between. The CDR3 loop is CASSLAADTQYF. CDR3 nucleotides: TGTGCCAGCAGCTTAGCGGCAGATACGCAGTATTTT.

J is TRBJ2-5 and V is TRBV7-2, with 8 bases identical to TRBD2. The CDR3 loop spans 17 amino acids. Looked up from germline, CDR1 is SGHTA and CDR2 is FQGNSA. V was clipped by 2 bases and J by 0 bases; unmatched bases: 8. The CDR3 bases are TGTGCCAGCAGCTTAAGGCGGGGGGCCTATAACCAAGAGACCCAGTACTTC. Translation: CASSLRRGAYNQETQYF. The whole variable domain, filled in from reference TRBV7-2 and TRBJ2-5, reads GAGVSQSPSNKVTEKGKDVELRCDPISGHTALYWYRQSLGQGLEFLIYFQGNSAPDKSGLPSDRFSAERTGGSVSTLTIQRTQQEDSAVYLCASSLRRGAYNQETQYFGPGTRLLVL.

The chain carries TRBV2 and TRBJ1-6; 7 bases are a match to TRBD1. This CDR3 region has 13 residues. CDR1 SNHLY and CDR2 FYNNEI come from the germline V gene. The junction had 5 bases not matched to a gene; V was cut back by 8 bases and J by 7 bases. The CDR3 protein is CASGGQQNSPLHF. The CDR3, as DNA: TGTGCCAGCGGGGGACAGCAAAATTCACCCCTCCACTTT.

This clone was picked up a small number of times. CDR3 sequence reads: CASSADRGHYGYTF. CDR3 coding DNA: TGTGCCAGCAGTGCTGACAGGGGCCACTATGGCTACACCTTC. The gene calls are TRBV25-1 and TRBJ1-2; 8 nucleotides match TRBD1. In germline, CDR1 is MGHDK, CDR2 SYGVNS. CDR3 length: 14 amino acids. V lost 4 bases, J lost 3 bases, and 4 bases stayed unmatched.

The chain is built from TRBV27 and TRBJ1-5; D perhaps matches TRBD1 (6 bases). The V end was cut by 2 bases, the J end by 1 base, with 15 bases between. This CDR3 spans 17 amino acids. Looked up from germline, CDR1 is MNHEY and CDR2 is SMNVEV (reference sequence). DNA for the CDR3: TGTGCCAGCAGTTTAAAGGGGGGCCCTCGGAGCAATCAGCCCCAGCATTTT. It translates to CASSLKGGPRSNQPQHF.

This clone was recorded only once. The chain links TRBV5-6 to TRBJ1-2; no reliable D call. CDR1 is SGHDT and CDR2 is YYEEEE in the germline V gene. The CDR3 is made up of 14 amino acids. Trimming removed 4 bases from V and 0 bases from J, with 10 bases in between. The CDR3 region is CASSLRPSNYGYTF. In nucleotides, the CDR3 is TGTGCCAGCAGCCTGAGGCCTTCTAACTATGGCTACACCTTC.

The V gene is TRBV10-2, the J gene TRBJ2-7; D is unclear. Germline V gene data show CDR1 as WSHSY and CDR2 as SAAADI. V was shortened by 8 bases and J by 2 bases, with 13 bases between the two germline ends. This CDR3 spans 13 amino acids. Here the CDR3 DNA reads TGCGCCAGCCAAGGGTCCTTCACCTACGAGCAGTACTTC. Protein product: CASQGSFTYEQYF.

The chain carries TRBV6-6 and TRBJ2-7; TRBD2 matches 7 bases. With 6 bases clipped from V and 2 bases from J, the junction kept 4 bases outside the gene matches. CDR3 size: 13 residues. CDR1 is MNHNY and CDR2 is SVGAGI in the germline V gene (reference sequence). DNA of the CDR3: TGTGCCAGCAGGGGAGGGAGGACCTACGAGCAGTACTTC. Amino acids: CASRGGRTYEQYF.

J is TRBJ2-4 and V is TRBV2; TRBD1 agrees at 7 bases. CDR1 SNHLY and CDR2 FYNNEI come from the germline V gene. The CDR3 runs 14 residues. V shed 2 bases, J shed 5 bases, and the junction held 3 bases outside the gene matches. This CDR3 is CASSERQGQNIQYF. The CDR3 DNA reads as TGTGCCAGCAGTGAACGACAGGGCCAAAACATTCAGTACTTC.

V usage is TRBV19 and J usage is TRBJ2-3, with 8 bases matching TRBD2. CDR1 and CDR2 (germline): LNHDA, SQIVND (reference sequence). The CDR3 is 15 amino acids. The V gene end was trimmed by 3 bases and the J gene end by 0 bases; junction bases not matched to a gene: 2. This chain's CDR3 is CASSMPSGSTDTQYF. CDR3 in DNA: TGTGCCAGTAGTATGCCTAGCGGGAGCACAGATACGCAGTATTTT. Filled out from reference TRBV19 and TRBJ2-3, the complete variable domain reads DGGITQSPKYLFRKEGQNVTLSCEQNLNHDAMYWYRQDPGQGLRLIYYSQIVNDFQKGDIAEGYSVSREKKESFPLTVTSAQKNPTAFYLCASSMPSGSTDTQYFGPGTRLTVL.

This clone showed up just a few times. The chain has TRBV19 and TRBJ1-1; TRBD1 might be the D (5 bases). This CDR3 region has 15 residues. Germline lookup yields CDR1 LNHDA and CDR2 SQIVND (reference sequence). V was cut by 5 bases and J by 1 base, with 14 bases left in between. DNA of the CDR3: TGTGCCAGTAGTTCCAGGGCCCGGGGGAACACTGAAGCTTTCTTT. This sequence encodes CASSSRARGNTEAFF.

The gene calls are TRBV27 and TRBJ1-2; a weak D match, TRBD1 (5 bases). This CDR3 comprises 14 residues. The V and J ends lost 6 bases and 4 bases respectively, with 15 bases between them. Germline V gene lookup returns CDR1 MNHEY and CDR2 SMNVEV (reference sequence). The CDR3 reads CASRPLGLSYGYTF. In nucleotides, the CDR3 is TGTGCCAGCAGGCCCCTGGGACTGAGCTATGGCTACACCTTC.

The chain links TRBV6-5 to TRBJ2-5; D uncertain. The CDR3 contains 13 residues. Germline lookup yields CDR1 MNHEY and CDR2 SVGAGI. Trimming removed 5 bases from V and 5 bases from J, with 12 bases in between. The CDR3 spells CASSPHFWETQYF. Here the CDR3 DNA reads TGTGCCAGCAGTCCCCATTTTTGGGAGACCCAGTACTTC.

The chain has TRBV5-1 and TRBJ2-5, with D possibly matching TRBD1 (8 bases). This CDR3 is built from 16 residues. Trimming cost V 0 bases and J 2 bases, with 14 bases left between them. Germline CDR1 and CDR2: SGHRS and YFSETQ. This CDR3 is CASSLERDRLQETQYF. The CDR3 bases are TGCGCCAGCAGCTTGGAGCGGGACAGGTTACAAGAGACCCAGTACTTC.

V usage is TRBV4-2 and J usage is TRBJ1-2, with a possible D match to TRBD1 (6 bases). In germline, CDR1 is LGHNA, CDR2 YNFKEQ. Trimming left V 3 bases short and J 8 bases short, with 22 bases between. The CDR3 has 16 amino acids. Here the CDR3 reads CASSQDLGQPSVGYTF. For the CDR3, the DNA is TGTGCCAGCAGCCAGGACCTCGGACAGCCTAGTGTAGGCTACACCTTC.

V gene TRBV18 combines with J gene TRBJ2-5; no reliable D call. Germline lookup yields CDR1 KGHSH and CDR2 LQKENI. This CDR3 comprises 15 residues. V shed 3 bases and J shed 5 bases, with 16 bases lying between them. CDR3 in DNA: TGTGCCAGCTCACCCTATTCTCTCCAGGCGGAGACCCAGTACTTC. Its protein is CASSPYSLQAETQYF.

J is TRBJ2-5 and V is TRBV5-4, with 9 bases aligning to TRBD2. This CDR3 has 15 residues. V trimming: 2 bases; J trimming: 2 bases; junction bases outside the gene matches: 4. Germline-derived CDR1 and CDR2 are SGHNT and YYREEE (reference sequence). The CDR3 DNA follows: TGTGCCAGCAGCTTTCGCGGGGGGGATCAAGAGACCCAGTACTTC. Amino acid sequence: CASSFRGGDQETQYF.

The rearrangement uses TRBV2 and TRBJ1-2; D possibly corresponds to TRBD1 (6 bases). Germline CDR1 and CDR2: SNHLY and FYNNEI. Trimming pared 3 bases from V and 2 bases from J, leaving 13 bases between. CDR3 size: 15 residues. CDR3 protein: CASSDQGWANYGYTF. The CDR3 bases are TGTGCCAGCAGTGATCAGGGGTGGGCCAACTATGGCTACACCTTC.

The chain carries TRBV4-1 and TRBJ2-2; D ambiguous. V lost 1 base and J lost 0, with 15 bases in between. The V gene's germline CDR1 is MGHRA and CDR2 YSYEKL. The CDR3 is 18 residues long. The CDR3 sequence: CASSQGAPGETNTGELFF. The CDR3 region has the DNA TGCGCCAGCAGCCAAGGGGCCCCAGGCGAGACGAACACCGGGGAGCTGTTTTTT.